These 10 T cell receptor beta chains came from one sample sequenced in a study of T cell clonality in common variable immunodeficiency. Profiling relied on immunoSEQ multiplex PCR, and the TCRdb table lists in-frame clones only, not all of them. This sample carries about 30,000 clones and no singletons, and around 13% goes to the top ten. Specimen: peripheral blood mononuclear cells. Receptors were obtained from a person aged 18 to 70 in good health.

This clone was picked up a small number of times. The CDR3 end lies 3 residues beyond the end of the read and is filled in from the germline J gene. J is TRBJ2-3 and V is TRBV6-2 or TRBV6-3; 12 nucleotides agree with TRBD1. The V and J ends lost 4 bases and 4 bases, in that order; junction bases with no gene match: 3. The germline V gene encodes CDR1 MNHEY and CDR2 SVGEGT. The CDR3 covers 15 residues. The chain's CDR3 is CASSWWDRGPDTQYF. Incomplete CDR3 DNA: TGTGCCAGCAGTTGGTGGGACAGGGGGCCAGATACG.

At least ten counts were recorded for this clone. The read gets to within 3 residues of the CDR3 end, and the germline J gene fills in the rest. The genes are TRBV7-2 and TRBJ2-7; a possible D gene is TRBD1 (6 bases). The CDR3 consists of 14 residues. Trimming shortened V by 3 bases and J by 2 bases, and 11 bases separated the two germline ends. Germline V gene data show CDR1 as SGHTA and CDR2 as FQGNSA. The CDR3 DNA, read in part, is TGTGCCAGCAGCTTTACAGGGTTCCCCTACGAG. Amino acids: CASSFTGFPYE. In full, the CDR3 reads CASSFTGFPYEQYF. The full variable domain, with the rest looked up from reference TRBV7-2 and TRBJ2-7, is GAGVSQSPSNKVTEKGKDVELRCDPISGHTALYWYRQSLGQGLEFLIYFQGNSAPDKSGLPSDRFSAERTGGSVSTLTIQRTQQEDSAVYLCASSFTGFPYEQYFGPGTRLTVT.

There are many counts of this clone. Incomplete CDR3 DNA: TGTGCCTGGAGTGAACGAAGGCGGGAGACC. Translated: CAWSERRRET. The entire CDR3 sequence reads CAWSERRRETQYF. The chain links TRBV30 to TRBJ2-5, with D hard to call. Read coverage stops 3 residues before the CDR3 terminus; the germline J gene supplies the remainder. The CDR3 totals 13 residues. CDR1 is GTSNPN, CDR2 SVGIG, per germline (reference sequence). Trimming shortened V by 1 base and J by 5 bases, and 11 bases separated the two germline ends.

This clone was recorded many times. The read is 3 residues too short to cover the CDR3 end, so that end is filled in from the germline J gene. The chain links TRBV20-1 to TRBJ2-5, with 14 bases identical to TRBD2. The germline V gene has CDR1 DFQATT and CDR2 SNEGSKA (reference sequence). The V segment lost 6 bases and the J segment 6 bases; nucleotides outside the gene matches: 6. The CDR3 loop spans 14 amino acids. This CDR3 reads CSARTSGGLQTQYF. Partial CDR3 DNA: TGCAGTGCGAGGACTAGCGGGGGGTTACAGACC.

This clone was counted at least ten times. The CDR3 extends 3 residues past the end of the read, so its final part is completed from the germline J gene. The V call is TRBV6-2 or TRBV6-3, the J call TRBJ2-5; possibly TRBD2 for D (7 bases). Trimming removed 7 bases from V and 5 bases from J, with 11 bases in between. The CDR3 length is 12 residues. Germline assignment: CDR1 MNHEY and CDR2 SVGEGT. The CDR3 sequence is CASTSGGETQYF. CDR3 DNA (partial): TGTGCCAGCACCTCGGGGGGCGAGACC.

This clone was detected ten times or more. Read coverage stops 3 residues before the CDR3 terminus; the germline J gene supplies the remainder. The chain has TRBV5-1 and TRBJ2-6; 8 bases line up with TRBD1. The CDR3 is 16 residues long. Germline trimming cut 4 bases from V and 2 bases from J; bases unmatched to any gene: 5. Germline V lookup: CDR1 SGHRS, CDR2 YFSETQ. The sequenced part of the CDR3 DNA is TGCGCCAGCAGCCCGGACAGGGCAGCTGGGGCCAACGTC. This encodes CASSPDRAAGANV. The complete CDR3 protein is CASSPDRAAGANVLTF. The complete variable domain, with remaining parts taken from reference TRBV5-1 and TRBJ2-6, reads KAGVTQTPRYLIKTRGQQVTLSCSPISGHRSVSWYQQTPGQGLQFLFEYFSETQRNKGNFPGRFSGRQFSNSRSEMNVSTLELGDSALYLCASSPDRAAGANVLTFGAGSRLTVL.

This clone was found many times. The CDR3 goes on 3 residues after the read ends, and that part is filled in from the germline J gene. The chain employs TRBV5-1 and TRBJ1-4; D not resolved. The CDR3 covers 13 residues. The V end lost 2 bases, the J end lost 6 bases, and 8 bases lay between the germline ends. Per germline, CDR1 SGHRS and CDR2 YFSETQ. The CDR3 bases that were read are TGCGCCAGCAGCTTACGACTCGATGAAAAA. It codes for CASSLRLDEK. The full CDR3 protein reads CASSLRLDEKLFF.

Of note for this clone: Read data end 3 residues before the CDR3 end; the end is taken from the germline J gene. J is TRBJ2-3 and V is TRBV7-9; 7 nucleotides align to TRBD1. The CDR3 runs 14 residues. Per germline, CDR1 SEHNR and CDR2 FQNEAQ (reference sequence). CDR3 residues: CASSDGQAWETQYF. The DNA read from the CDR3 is TGTGCCAGCAGCGACGGACAGGCTTGGGAGACG.

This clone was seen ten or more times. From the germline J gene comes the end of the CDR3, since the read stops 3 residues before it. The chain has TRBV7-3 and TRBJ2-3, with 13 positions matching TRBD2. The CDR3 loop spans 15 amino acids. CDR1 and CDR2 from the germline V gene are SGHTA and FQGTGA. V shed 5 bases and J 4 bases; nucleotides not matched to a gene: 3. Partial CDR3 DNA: TGTGCCAGCAGCACAACTAGCGGGGGGGCAGATACG. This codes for CASSTTSGGADT. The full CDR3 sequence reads CASSTTSGGADTQYF.

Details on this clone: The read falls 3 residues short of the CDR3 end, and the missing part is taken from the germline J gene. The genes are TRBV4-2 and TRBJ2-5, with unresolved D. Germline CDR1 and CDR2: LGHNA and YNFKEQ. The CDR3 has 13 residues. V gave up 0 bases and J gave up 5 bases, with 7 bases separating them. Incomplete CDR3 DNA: TGTGCCAGCAGCCAAGATCTGAGGGAGACC. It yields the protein CASSQDLRET. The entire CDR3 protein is CASSQDLRETQYF.